The 25 T cell receptor beta chains below come from one sample, sequenced in a study of blood T cell repertoires in COVID-19. Data came from immunoSEQ multiplex PCR; TCRdb stores just in-frame clones and leaves some out. The top ten hold less than 2% of the sample, which has about 180,000 clones, 89% seen once. Sequencing input: peripheral blood. All receptors come from a man between 18 and 35 years old who had recovered from COVID-19.

The chain carries TRBV27 and TRBJ2-1; 9 positions agree with TRBD2. Looked up from germline, CDR1 is MNHEY and CDR2 is SMNVEV (reference sequence). The junction had 6 bases not matched to a gene; V was cut back by 4 bases and J by 5 bases. The CDR3 is made up of 15 amino acids. CDR3 sequence (DNA): TGTGCCAGCAGTTGGGGGCTAGCGGGGCACAATGAGCAGTTCTTC. Protein sequence: CASSWGLAGHNEQFF.

The J gene is TRBJ1-6, the V gene TRBV28; 7 positions match TRBD1. The CDR3 is 15 amino acids. Looked up from germline, CDR1 is MDHEN and CDR2 is SYDVKM. V gave up 5 bases and J gave up 7 bases; unmatched junction bases: 8. The chain's CDR3 is CASSRSDRVNSPLHF. CDR3 DNA: TGTGCCAGCAGTCGCTCTGACAGGGTGAATTCACCCCTCCACTTT.

This chain joins TRBV7-2 and TRBJ2-5; D call uncertain. Germline assignment: CDR1 SGHTA and CDR2 FQGNSA. Trimming shortened V by 2 bases and J by 2 bases, and 9 bases separated the two germline ends. This CDR3 region has 14 residues. The DNA of the CDR3 is TGTGCCAGCAGCTTACAGTTCTTTCAAGAGACCCAGTACTTC. The encoded protein is CASSLQFFQETQYF.

The chain recombines TRBV5-8 with TRBJ1-4; D is ambiguous. The CDR3 contains 15 residues. V dropped 3 bases and J dropped 2 bases, with 11 bases sitting between them. Germline lookup yields CDR1 SGHTS and CDR2 YDEGEE. For the CDR3, the DNA is TGTGCCAGCAGCTGGATGGGAGTTACTAATGAAAAACTGTTTTTT. This sequence encodes CASSWMGVTNEKLFF.

This rearrangement joins TRBV7-9 to TRBJ2-7; 9 bases are a match to TRBD1. CDR1 is SEHNR and CDR2 is FQNEAQ in the germline V gene (reference sequence). J gave up 2 bases and V 4 bases, and 9 bases lay outside the gene matches. CDR3 length: 16 amino acids. Written as DNA, the CDR3 is TGTGCCAGCAGCTCGTTTAGGACAGGGGACCCCTACGAGCAGTACTTC. Amino acid sequence: CASSSFRTGDPYEQYF.

The gene calls are TRBV14 and TRBJ2-1; 10 nucleotides agree with TRBD2. Germline V lookup: CDR1 SGHDN, CDR2 FVKESK. Unmatched junction bases numbered 5, after V lost 2 bases and J lost 7 bases. There are 15 residues in the CDR3. CDR3: CASSQRGLAVNEQFF. The CDR3 bases are TGTGCCAGCAGCCAACGTGGACTAGCGGTTAATGAGCAGTTCTTC.

The CDR3 nucleotides are TGTGCCACTGGACTAGCGAGGACCTACAATGAGCAGTTCTTC. Translated, it gives CATGLARTYNEQFF. The chain uses TRBV2 and TRBJ2-1; 9 positions agree with TRBD2. The ends lost 10 bases at V and 2 bases at J; junction bases unmatched: 6. Germline CDR1 is SNHLY and CDR2 is FYNNEI. The CDR3 has 14 amino acids.

V is TRBV7-3 and J is TRBJ2-5; D remains ambiguous. The CDR3 is 13 amino acids. V was pared by 3 bases and J by 4 bases, with 9 bases between. CDR1 and CDR2 (germline): SGHTA, FQGTGA. The CDR3 reads CASSFSPRETQYF. CDR3 nucleotides: TGTGCCAGCAGCTTCAGTCCAAGAGAGACCCAGTACTTC.

V usage is TRBV18 and J usage is TRBJ2-7; D gene ambiguous. CDR1 is KGHSH and CDR2 is LQKENI in the germline V gene. CDR3 length: 14 residues. Between the trimmed V and J ends, which lost 5 bases and 2 bases, there was a span of 13 bases. Written as DNA, the CDR3 is TGTGCCAGCTCATTTCAAGTTACAACCTACGAGCAGTACTTC. It codes for CASSFQVTTYEQYF.

V usage is TRBV7-2 and J usage is TRBJ2-1; TRBD2 matches at 8 bases. J was trimmed by 7 bases and V by 6 bases; bases with no gene match: 14. Per the germline V gene, CDR1 is SGHTA and CDR2 is FQGNSA. The CDR3 consists of 16 residues. CDR3 protein: CASSFRHSGIKNEQFF. CDR3 bases: TGTGCCAGCAGTTTTCGGCATAGCGGGATCAAAAATGAGCAGTTCTTC.

The V gene is TRBV19, the J gene TRBJ2-7; 8 bases map to TRBD1. J lost 5 bases, V lost 6 bases, and 3 bases had no gene match. There are 12 residues in the CDR3. In germline, CDR1 is LNHDA, CDR2 SQIVND (reference sequence). The CDR3 nucleotides are TGTGCCAGTAGGGGGACAGGCCACGAGCAGTACTTC. The encoded protein is CASRGTGHEQYF.

The chain links TRBV27 to TRBJ1-5; 7 nucleotides line up with TRBD1. The ends lost 4 bases at V and 0 bases at J; junction bases unmatched: 9. Germline V gives CDR1 MNHEY, CDR2 SMNVEV (reference sequence). CDR3 size: 17 residues. CDR3 DNA sequence: TGTGCCAGCAGTTCGCTTGGGACAGACCTTAGCAATCAGCCCCAGCATTTT. Translating it yields CASSSLGTDLSNQPQHF.

V and J are TRBV30 and TRBJ2-7, with 8 bases fitting TRBD2. CDR3 length equals 13 residues. V lost 1 base, J lost 3 bases, and 2 bases stayed unmatched. Germline loops: CDR1 GTSNPN, CDR2 SVGIG (reference sequence). The CDR3 bases are TGTGCCTGGAGTGCCACTAGCGGCTACGAGCAGTACTTC. Translated, it gives CAWSATSGYEQYF.

This clone occurred once. The CDR3 DNA sequence: TGTGCCATCAGTGAGCCGCCTAGAGTAGAAGCGACTGAGCAGTTCTTC. Translating gives CAISEPPRVEATEQFF. V is TRBV10-3 and J is TRBJ2-1; the D is unclear. Germline CDR1 ENHRY, CDR2 SYGVKD. The CDR3 runs 16 residues. The V and J ends lost 2 bases and 9 bases respectively, with 20 bases between them.

This clone has just one count. The J gene is TRBJ2-3, the V gene TRBV7-8, with a possible D match to TRBD2 (6 bases). The CDR3 extends over 14 amino acids. V lost 8 bases and J lost 8, with 20 bases in between. Germline V CDR1 and CDR2: SGHVS, FQNEAQ. CDR3 amino acids: CASAGGGTRGTQYF. DNA of the CDR3: TGTGCCAGCGCCGGGGGAGGAACTAGGGGTACGCAGTATTTT.

The rearrangement links TRBV28 to TRBJ2-7; weak D call: TRBD2 (7 bases). The CDR3 sequence is 15 residues long. Germline-derived CDR1 and CDR2 are MDHEN and SYDVKM. Trimming took 7 bases from V and 2 from J, leaving 18 bases between them. The CDR3 DNA is TGTGCCAGCACCAGCGGTGGGGGGGGCACCTACGAGCAGTACTTC. It yields the protein CASTSGGGGTYEQYF.

V gene TRBV19 combines with J gene TRBJ1-1; a weak D match, TRBD1 (6 bases). The germline CDR1 and CDR2 sequences are LNHDA and SQIVND (reference sequence). Trimming shortened V by 8 bases and J by 0 bases, and 13 bases separated the two germline ends. This CDR3 has 14 amino acids. This CDR3 reads CASGDIRLNTEAFF. The CDR3 bases are TGTGCCAGTGGGGACATTCGACTGAACACTGAAGCTTTCTTT.

This chain's CDR3 is CAISGAGQGGELFF. The CDR3 DNA follows: TGTGCCATCAGTGGGGCTGGTCAGGGCGGGGAGCTGTTTTTT. This chain uses TRBV10-3 with TRBJ2-2; possible D gene TRBD1, 5 bases. Trimming cost V 4 bases and J 7 bases, with 13 bases left between them. CDR1 is ENHRY and CDR2 is SYGVKD in the germline V gene. The CDR3 runs to 14 residues.

This clone has only one observation. The chain is built from TRBV11-2 and TRBJ1-6; no clear D. The CDR3 covers 14 residues. Trimming removed 2 bases at V and 4 bases at J, with 6 bases between. Germline CDR1 SGHAT, CDR2 FQNNGV. The CDR3: CASSLYPYNSPLHF. CDR3 nucleotide sequence: TGTGCCAGCAGCTTATATCCTTATAATTCACCCCTCCACTTT.

V is TRBV24-1 and J is TRBJ1-2; D is unclear. Trimming removed 9 bases at V and 2 bases at J, with 9 bases between. The CDR3 is 12 amino acids. The germline CDR1 and CDR2 sequences are KGHDR and SFDVKD. In nucleotides, the CDR3 is TGTGCCACCCTTGACGGGAACTATGGCTACACCTTC. Translating gives CATLDGNYGYTF.

This clone occurred once. The V call is TRBV7-2, the J call TRBJ1-2; TRBD1 matches at 7 bases. The junction had 11 bases not matched to a gene; V was cut back by 5 bases and J by 5 bases. The CDR3 contains 15 residues. In germline, CDR1 is SGHTA, CDR2 FQGNSA. This CDR3 is CASSIGPGTEYGYTF. The CDR3 DNA reads as TGTGCCAGCAGCATTGGCCCCGGGACAGAATATGGCTACACCTTC.

The rearrangement uses TRBV3-1 (or the pseudogene TRBV3-2) and TRBJ2-5; 12 bases are shared with TRBD2. J was trimmed by 7 bases and V by 2 bases; bases with no gene match: 14. The CDR3 spans 18 residues. Per germline, CDR1 LGHDT and CDR2 YNNKEL (reference sequence). The CDR3 reads CASSQRLLTSGSGPTQYF. The CDR3 coding sequence is TGTGCCAGCAGCCAACGTCTGTTGACTAGCGGGAGTGGTCCGACCCAGTACTTC.

This chain uses TRBV4-3 with TRBJ1-1; the D is unclear. V gave up 1 base and J gave up 0 bases, with 9 bases separating them. Germline lookup yields CDR1 LGHNA and CDR2 YSLEER. The CDR3 covers 15 residues. The CDR3 DNA sequence: TGCGCCAGCAGCCAAGGTTCAGGCATGAACACTGAAGCTTTCTTT. Translating gives CASSQGSGMNTEAFF.

This clone has more than one count but fewer than ten. The chain combines TRBV4-3 with TRBJ2-1; 12 bases map to TRBD2. CDR3 length: 17 residues. With 5 bases clipped from V and 8 bases from J, the junction kept 13 bases outside the gene matches. Germline V gene data show CDR1 as LGHNA and CDR2 as YSLEER. The CDR3 reads CASSTQGLAGGSYEQFF. Written as DNA, the CDR3 is TGCGCCAGCAGCACTCAGGGGCTAGCGGGAGGGAGCTATGAGCAGTTCTTC.

In its sample, this clone was seen a few times. J is TRBJ2-2 and V is TRBV7-9; 7 nucleotides line up with TRBD2. Germline lookup yields CDR1 SEHNR and CDR2 FQNEAQ (reference sequence). Trimming at V came to 5 bases and at J to 0 bases, leaving 6 bases not matched to a gene. This CDR3 region has 16 residues. The CDR3 region is CASSRQAGTNTGELFF. Here the CDR3 DNA reads TGTGCCAGCAGCAGACAAGCGGGGACGAACACCGGGGAGCTGTTTTTT.